This T cell receptor beta chain was documented in a study of cytomegalovirus exposure and HLA in healthy donors. Study-wide results and limits: Most TCRs appeared rarely, but some public TCRs recurred in many donors.

It was with 60 Vbeta and 13 Jbeta primers that the PCR ran. Repertoires were generated with immunoSEQ multiplex PCR, while TCRdb's copy carries only in-frame clones and drops some. Of under 200,000 clones detected, around 88% appear once; the ten largest clones hold 0.65% to 0.9%. The V gene lost 0 bases and the J gene lost 0 bases, with 12 bases spanning the gap. This CDR3 spans 16 amino acids. CDR1 and CDR2 (germline): MGHRA, YSYEKL. In its sample, this clone was seen a few times. Its antigen is not identified. The chain joins TRBV4-1 to TRBJ2-7; no firm D call. This receptor was taken from a woman in her 30s in good health and CMV-seronegative. The sample was PBMCs. CDR3 DNA sequence: TGCGCCAGCAGCCAAGAACAAGTCCCCAGCTCCTACGAGCAGTACTTC. It specifies CASSQEQVPSSYEQYF.